This T cell receptor (beta chain) was captured in a study of T cells in Graves' hyperthyroidism and ophthalmopathy. About this clonotype: Its antigen is still unknown.

RNA transcripts served as the template for amplifying TCR beta CDR3 regions. HTBI primers drove first-round RT-PCR of the TCR CDR3. MiXCR was run by TCRdb on the multiplex PCR reads, yielding one entry per CDR3 protein. The sample holds 300,000 to 450,000 distinct CDR3 sequences, roughly 15% seen once. This CDR3 region has 14 residues. V was shortened by 5 bases and J by 6 bases, with 17 bases between the two germline ends. Germline V lookup: CDR1 LNHDA, CDR2 SQIVND (reference sequence). Study findings and constraints: Clonotypes that were expanded in thyroid above 0.001 mostly appeared in blood too.

This TCR derives from a woman in her 30s with Graves' ophthalmopathy. The sequencing sample was made of blood. This chain links TRBV19 with TRBJ2-7; D is possibly TRBD2 (6 bases). CDR3 sequence: CASSRPGLQFEQYF. CDR3 in DNA: TGTGCCAGTAGTCGACCCGGACTACAGTTCGAGCAGTACTTC.